This T cell receptor (beta chain) stems from a study of blood T cells in healthy people across ages (dated by TCRdb to the mid-2010s). In the study overall: In model experiments, template switching captured about one uniquely barcoded TCR beta cDNA molecule for every two T cells. To track age-related changes in TCR beta repertoire diversity, the study relied on deep sequencing normalized with unique cDNA molecular identifiers. Donors were grouped into four age groups: young (average approximately 15 years), middle-aged (39), aged (around 60) and long-lived (just over 80). To avoid experimental bias, donors of different ages were spread randomly across the sequencing lanes. Two additional independent replicas of 1 million unique cDNA reads from the same blood draw were analyzed for two donors (one aged 18 to 29 and one aged 80 or older).

The roughly 39 donors, aged about 6 to 95 years, were systemically healthy Caucasian individuals from Russia. About 10 milliliters of peripheral blood were collected from each donor into EDTA-treated Vacutainer tubes. Ficoll-Paque density-gradient centrifugation was used to isolate PBMCs, with at least 6 million obtained per sample. Trizol reagent was used to extract total RNA from the PBMCs, yielding at least 6 micrograms per sample. For every donor, an aliquot of PBMCs went through flow cytometry to measure the percentages of naive CD45RAhigh/CD27high T cells. V and J lose 4 bases and 6 bases, and a span of 16 bases separates them. The germline V gene gives CDR1 as SGHRS and CDR2 as YFSETQ. The CDR3, cysteine through phenylalanine, is 14 amino acids long. Only the CDR3 portion is preserved as DNA: 42 bases, with reading frame beginning at the first base. The library was prepared using 5' RACE. For sequencing, an Illumina HiSeq 2500 was employed. A second about 6 to 11 cycle PCR used a sample-barcoded 5' primer and a J-beta primer mix. Each TCR beta cDNA molecule received a unique molecular identifier from a template-switch 5' adaptor carrying 12 random nucleotides. Each sample yielded at least 3 million CDR3-containing paired-end reads. All of the RNA was converted into first-strand cDNA using the Mint cDNA synthesis kit, with a TRBC-specific oligonucleotide serving as the primer. All cDNA was treated with uracil-DNA glycosylase and then went through a first 18-cycle PCR with the universal primers M1SS and BC2_uni_R. Processing in the source paper ran as follows. For normalization, 1 million high-quality reads, each with a distinct molecular identifier, were randomly selected from each sample. Instead of being binned into consensus sequences, reads that shared molecular identifiers were thrown out. MiTCR, set to a Q25 quality threshold and the strictest error-elimination algorithm, was used for CDR3 identification, clonotype clustering and error correction. A nonparametric unseen species model with Euler transformation was used to estimate lower-bound total TCR beta diversity. Starting from the raw public reads, TCRdb applied fastp trimming at Q25, assembled clones with MiXCR and retained in-frame beta chains. Identical CDR3 proteins give one entry, which carries the most common genes and DNA. None of the V and J calls come from the authors' own analysis; TCRdb made them. This sample comprises hundreds of thousands of distinct CDR3 sequences, 45% to 50% of them detected only once. Together, the top ten hold around a third of the sample.

About this clonotype itself: Its antigen target is currently unknown. The input lacks base qualities; no much larger clone sits a single base away.

General study outcomes and caveats: Because donor CMV infection status was unknown, age-related changes in expanded clonotypes were potentially confounded. Observed TCR beta diversity correlated strongly with the percentage of naive T cells measured by flow cytometry. Compared with the aged group, more naive CD4+ T cells, fewer expanded clones and increased TCR diversity were shown by the long-lived group, suggesting age selection. Estimates of total diversity from one million sequenced T cells were regarded as lower bounds and underestimates. As age increased, observed TCR beta diversity per million T cells dropped in a roughly linear way, and a significant reduction was already evident by age 40. Since profiling was done on bulk unsorted PBMCs, naive and antigen-experienced compartments could not be conclusively compared.

This clonotype was obtained from a woman in her sixties in good health. The chain employs TRBV5-1 and TRBJ1-2, with TRBD1 tentatively as D gene (6 bases match). Input material: blood. The base sequence is TGCGCCAGCAGCCGGGGAGGGGGGCAAGATGGCTACACCTTC. Its translation reads: CASSRGGGQDGYTF. Joined to the reference TRBV5-1 and TRBJ1-2 proteins, this CDR3 gives the full variable domain: KAGVTQTPRYLIKTRGQQVTLSCSPISGHRSVSWYQQTPGQGLQFLFEYFSETQRNKGNFPGRFSGRQFSNSRSEMNVSTLELGDSALYLCASSRGGGQDGYTFGSGTRLTVV.